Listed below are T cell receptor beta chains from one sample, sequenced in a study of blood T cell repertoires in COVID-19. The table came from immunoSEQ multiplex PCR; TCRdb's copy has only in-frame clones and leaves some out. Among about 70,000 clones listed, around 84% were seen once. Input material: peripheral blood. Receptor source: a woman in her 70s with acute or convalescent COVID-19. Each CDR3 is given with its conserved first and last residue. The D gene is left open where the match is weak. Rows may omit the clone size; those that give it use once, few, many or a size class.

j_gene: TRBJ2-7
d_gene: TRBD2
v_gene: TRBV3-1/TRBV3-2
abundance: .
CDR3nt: TGTGCCAGCAGCCAAACCCGGGGTGGGTCTAGCGGGACCGACGAGCAGTACTTC
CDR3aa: CASSQTRGGSSGTDEQYF

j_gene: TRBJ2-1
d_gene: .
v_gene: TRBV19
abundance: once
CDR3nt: TGTGCCAGTAGTATACAGGGGAGGGGCTACAATGAGCAGTTCTTC
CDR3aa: CASSIQGRGYNEQFF

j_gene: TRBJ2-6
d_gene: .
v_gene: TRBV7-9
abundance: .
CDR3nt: TGTGCCAGCAGCCTTCGCGGCTCTGGGGCCAACGTCCTGACTTTC
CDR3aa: CASSLRGSGANVLTF

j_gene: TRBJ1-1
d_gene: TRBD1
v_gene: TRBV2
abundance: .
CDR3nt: TGTGCCAGCATTACCGGGACAGGGTACACTGAAGCTTTCTTT
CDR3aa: CASITGTGYTEAFF

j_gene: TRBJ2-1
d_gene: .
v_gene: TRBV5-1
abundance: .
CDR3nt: TGCGCCAGCAGACAAACAGGGTTCAATGAGCAGTTCTTC
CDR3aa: CASRQTGFNEQFF

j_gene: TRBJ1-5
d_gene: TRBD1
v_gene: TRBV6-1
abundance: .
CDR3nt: TGTGCCAGCAGTGAATATCAGGGGGGCAATCAGCCCCAGCATTTT
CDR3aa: CASSEYQGGNQPQHF

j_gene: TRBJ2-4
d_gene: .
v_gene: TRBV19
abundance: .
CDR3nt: TGTGCCAGTAGTATAGGGGGAGCAGCAGGGGACATTCAGTACTTC
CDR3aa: CASSIGGAAGDIQYF

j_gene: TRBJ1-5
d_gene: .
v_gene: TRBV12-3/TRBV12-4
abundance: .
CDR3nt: TGTGCCAGCAGGCCTGGGGGCTTGGGGCCCCAGCATTTT
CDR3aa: CASRPGGLGPQHF

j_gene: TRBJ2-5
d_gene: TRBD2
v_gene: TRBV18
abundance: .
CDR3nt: TGTGCCAGCTCGCGGGACTACAGGCAAGAGACCCAGTACTTC
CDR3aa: CASSRDYRQETQYF

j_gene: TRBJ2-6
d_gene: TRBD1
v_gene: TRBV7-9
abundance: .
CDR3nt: TGTGCCAGCAGCTCTGGACAGGGCAGCTCTGGGGCCAACGTCCTGACTTTC
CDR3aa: CASSSGQGSSGANVLTF

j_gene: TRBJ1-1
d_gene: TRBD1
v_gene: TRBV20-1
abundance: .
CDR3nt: TGCAGTGCTAGAGAGGGGACAGGGGGATTCTTT
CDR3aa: CSAREGTGGFF

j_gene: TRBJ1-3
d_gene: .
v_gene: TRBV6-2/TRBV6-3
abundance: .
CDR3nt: TGTGCCAGCAGCCCCATCCGAAACACCATATATTTT
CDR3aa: CASSPIRNTIYF

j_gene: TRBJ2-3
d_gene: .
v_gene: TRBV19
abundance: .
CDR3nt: TGTGCCAGTAGTATAGGGGCTAGCGCCTCCACAGATACGCAGTATTTT
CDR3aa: CASSIGASASTDTQYF

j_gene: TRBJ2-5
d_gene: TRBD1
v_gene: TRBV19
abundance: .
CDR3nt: TGTGCCAGTAGTCCCAGACAGGGTAGGCAAGAGACCCAGTACTTC
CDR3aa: CASSPRQGRQETQYF

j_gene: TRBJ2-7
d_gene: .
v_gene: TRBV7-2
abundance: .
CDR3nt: TGTGCCAGCAGCACCGGGACACTGAGCTACGAGCAGTACTTC
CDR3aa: CASSTGTLSYEQYF

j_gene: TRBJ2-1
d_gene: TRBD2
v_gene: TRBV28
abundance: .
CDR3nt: TGTGCCACAACTACTAGCGGGAGGTTGGGAGAGCAGTTCTTC
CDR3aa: CATTTSGRLGEQFF

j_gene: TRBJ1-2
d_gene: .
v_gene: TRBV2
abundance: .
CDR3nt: TGTGCCAGCAGTGGAGGGGGGGCAGGTGTAGATGGCTACACCTTC
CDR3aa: CASSGGGAGVDGYTF

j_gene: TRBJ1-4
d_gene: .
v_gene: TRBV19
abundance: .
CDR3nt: TGTGCCAGTTCCCAGGCAGATGAAAAACTGTTTTTT
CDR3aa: CASSQADEKLFF

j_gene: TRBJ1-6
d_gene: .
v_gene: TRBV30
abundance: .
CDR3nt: TGTGCCTGGAGTGTGGGAGGGACGGCACCCCTCCACTTT
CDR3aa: CAWSVGGTAPLHF

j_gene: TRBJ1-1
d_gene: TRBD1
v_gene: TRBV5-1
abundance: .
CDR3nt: TGCGCCAGCAGCTTAGACGGACAGGGCGGCACTGAAGCTTTCTTT
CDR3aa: CASSLDGQGGTEAFF

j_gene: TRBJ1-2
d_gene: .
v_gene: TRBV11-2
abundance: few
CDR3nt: TGTGCCAGCAGCGGGAGGGTACATGGCTACACCTTC
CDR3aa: CASSGRVHGYTF

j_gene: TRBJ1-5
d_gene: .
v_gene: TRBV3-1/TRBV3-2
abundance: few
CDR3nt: TGTGCCAGCAGCCCCGGACAGAGTAGCAATCAGCCCCAGCATTTT
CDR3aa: CASSPGQSSNQPQHF

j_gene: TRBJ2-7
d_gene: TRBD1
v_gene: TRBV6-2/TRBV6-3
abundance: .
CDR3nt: TGTGCCAGCAGCCGGACAGGGGACGAGCAGTACTTC
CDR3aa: CASSRTGDEQYF

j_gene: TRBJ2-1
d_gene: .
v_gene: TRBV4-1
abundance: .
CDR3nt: TGCGCCAGCAGCCAAGGGCCCTACAATGAGCAGTTCTTC
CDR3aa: CASSQGPYNEQFF

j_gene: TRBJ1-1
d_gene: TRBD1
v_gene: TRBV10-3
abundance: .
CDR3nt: TGTGCCATCAGTGAGTTTGGACAGGCCCTTGAAGCTTTCTTT
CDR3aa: CAISEFGQALEAFF

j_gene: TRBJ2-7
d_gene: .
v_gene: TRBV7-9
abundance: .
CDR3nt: TGTGCCAGCAGCCACCCTTACCGGGAAGGCGAGCAGTACTTC
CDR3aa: CASSHPYREGEQYF

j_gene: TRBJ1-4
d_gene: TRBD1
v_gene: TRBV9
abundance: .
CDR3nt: TGTGCCAGCAGCGTAGATGCGACAGGGACTCTAAATGAAAAACTGTTTTTT
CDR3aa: CASSVDATGTLNEKLFF

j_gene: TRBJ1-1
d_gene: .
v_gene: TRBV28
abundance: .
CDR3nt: TGTGCCAGCAGTTGGGGGGCTGAAGCTTTCTTT
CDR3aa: CASSWGAEAFF

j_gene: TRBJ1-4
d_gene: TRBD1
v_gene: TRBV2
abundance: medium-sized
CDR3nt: TGTGCCAGCAGTGTTGGACAGGCCGTCCCGAATGAAAAACTGTTTTTT
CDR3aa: CASSVGQAVPNEKLFF

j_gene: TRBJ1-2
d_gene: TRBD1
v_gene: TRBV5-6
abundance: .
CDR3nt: TGTGCCAGCAGCTTGGGAATACAGGGGGCGACTTATGGCTACACCTTC
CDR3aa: CASSLGIQGATYGYTF

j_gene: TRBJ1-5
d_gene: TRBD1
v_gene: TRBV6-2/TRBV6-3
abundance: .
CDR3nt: TGTGCCAGCAGTTACCTTCTCCGGGACAGACGCTTTAGCAATCAGCCCCAGCATTTT
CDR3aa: CASSYLLRDRRFSNQPQHF

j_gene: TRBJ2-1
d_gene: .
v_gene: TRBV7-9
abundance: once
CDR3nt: TGTGCCAGCAGCTTAACATATGAGCAGTTCTTC
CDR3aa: CASSLTYEQFF

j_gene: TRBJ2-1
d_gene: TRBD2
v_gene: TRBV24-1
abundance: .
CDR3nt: TGTGCCACCAGTGACCCAGGGCGGGAGCCATACAATGAGCAGTTCTTC
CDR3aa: CATSDPGREPYNEQFF

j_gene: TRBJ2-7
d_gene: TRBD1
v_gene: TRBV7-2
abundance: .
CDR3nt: TGTGCCAGCAGCATAAGACAGGGACAGGGGTACGAGCAGTACTTC
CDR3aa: CASSIRQGQGYEQYF

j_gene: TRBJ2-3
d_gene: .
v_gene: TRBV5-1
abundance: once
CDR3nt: TGCGCCAGCAGCTTCGCACAGGGTGAGCAGTATTTT
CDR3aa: CASSFAQGEQYF

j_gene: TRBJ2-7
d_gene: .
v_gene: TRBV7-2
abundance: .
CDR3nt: TGTGCCAGCAGCCCCCTAGGGGGGGTCTACGAGCAGTACTTC
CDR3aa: CASSPLGGVYEQYF

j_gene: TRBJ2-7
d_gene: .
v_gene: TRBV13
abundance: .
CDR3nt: TGTGCCAGCAGCGCCCAAACTAGTTCCTACGAGCAGTACTTC
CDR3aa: CASSAQTSSYEQYF

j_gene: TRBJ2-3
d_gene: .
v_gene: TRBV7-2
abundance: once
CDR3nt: TGTGCCAGCAGCCTTTATACTACAGGGATTGGTACGCAGTATTTT
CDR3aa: CASSLYTTGIGTQYF

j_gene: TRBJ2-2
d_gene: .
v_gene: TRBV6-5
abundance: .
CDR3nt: TGTGCCAGCACCACGACAGTCACCGGGGAGCTGTTTTTT
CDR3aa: CASTTTVTGELFF

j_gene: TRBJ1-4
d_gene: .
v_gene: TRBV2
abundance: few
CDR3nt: TGTGCCAGCAGGCTTTTTGGGGCATCTAATGAAAAACTGTTTTTT
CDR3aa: CASRLFGASNEKLFF

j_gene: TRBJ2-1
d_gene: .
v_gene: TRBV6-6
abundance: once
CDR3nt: TGTGCCAGCAGTTCCACGAGGGGGGGAAACAATGAGCAGTTCTTC
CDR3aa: CASSSTRGGNNEQFF

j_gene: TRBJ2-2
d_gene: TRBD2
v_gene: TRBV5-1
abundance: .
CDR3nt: TGCGCCAGCAGCTGGAGGGCTCTAGCGGGAGGTGTCGGGGAGCTGTTTTTT
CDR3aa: CASSWRALAGGVGELFF

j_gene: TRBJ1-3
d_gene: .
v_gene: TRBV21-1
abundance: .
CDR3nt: TGTGCCAGCAGCAAAAAGGGGAACAGGGAAGGGTACTGCTCTGGAAACACCATATATTTT
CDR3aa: CASSKKGNREGYCSGNTIYF

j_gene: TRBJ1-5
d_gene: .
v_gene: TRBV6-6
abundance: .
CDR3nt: TGTGCCAGCAGGTACGATAGTAGTGGGCGGCCCCAGCATTTT
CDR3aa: CASRYDSSGRPQHF

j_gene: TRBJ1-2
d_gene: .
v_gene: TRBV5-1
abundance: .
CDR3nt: TGCGCCAGCAGCTACGACCACGGGGTCCAGGAGGGCTACACCTTC
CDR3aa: CASSYDHGVQEGYTF

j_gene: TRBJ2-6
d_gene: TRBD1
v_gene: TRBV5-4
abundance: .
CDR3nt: TGTGCCAGCAGCTCGGGGACAGACTCTGGGGCCAACGTCCTGACTTTC
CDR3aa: CASSSGTDSGANVLTF

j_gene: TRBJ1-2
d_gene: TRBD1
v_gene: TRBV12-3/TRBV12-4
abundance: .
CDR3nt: TGTGCCATCGGGACAGGGCCAGGCTACACCTTC
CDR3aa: CAIGTGPGYTF

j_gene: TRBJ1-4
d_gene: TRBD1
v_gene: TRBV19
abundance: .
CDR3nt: TGTGCCAGTAGTCTCCGGACAGGGGACGAAAAACTGTTTTTT
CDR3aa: CASSLRTGDEKLFF

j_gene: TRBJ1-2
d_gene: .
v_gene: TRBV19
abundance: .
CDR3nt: TGTGCCAGTAGTAACCAGGGCGTATCTGGCTACACCTTC
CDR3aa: CASSNQGVSGYTF

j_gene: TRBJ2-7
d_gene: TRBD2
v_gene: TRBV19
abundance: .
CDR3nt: TGTGCCAGTAGTCTAGCGGGGGAATCCTACGAGCAGTACTTC
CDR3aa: CASSLAGESYEQYF

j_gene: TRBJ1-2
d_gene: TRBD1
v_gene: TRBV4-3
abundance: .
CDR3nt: TGCGCCAGCAGCCAAGAGACAGGGACTAACTATGGCTACACCTTC
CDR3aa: CASSQETGTNYGYTF

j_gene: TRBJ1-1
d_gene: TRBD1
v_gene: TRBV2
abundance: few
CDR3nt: TGTGCCAGCAGTGTTTCCGTGCGGGACAGGGCGAGCACTGAAGCTTTCTTT
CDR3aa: CASSVSVRDRASTEAFF

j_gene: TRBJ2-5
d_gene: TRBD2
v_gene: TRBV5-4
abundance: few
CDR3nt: TGTGCCAGCAGCTTGATTAGCGGGGGGGAGACCCAGTACTTC
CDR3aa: CASSLISGGETQYF